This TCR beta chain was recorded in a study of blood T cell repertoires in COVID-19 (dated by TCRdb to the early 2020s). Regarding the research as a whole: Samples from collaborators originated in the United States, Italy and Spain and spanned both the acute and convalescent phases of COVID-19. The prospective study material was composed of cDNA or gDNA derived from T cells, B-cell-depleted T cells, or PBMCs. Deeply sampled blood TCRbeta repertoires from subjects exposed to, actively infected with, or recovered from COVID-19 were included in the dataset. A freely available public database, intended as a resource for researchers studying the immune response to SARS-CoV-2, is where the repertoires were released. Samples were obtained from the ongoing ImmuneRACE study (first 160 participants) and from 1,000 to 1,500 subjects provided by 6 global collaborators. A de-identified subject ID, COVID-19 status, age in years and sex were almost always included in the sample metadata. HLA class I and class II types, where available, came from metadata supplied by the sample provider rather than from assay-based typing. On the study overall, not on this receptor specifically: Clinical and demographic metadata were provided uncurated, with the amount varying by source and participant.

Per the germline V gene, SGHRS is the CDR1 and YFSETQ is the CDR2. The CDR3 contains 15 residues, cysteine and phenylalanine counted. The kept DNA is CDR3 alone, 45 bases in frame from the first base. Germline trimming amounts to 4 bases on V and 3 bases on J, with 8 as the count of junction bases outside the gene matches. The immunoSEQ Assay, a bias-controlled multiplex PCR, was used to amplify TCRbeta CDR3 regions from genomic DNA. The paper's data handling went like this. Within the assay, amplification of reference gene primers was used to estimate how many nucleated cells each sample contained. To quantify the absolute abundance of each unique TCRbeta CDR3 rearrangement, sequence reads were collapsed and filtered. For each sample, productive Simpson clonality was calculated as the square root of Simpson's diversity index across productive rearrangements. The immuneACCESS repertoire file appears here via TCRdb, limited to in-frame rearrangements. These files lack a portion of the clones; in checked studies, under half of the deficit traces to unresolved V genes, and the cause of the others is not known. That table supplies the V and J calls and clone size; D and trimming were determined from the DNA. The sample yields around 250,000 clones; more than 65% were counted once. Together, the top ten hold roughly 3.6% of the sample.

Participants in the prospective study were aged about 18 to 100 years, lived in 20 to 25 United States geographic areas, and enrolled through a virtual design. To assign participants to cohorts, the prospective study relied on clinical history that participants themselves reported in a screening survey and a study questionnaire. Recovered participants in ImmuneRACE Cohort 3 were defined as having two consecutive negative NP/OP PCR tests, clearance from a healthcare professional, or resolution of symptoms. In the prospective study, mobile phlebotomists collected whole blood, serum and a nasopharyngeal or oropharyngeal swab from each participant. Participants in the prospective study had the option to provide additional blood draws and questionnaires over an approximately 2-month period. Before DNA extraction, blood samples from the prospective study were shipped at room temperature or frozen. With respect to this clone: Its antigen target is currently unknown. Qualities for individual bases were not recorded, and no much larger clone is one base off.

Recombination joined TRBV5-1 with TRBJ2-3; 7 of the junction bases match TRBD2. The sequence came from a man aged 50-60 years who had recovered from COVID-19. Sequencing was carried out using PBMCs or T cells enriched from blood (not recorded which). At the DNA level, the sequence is TGCGCCAGCAGCCCGCAACCACTAGCGACAGATACGCAGTATTTT. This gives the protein CASSPQPLATDTQYF.